Following are 27 T cell receptor beta chains from one sample sequenced in a study of CD8 T cells in Susac syndrome. cDNA came from about 0.51 to 1 ug RNA primed by random hexamers. TCRdb re-analysed the immunoSEQ multiplex PCR reads in MiXCR, keeping a single row per CDR3 protein. Here the sample spans approximately 180,000 distinct CDR3 sequences, roughly 91% being singletons. The material sequenced was CD4+ T cells from PBMCs. These receptors originate from a human donor with Susac syndrome.

This chain joins TRBV20-1 and TRBJ1-2; D may be TRBD1 (5 bases). The CDR3 sequence is 17 residues long. CDR1 and CDR2 from the germline V gene are DFQATT and SNEGSKA (reference sequence). Trimming shortened V by 5 bases and J by 0 bases, and 22 bases separated the two germline ends. This chain's CDR3 is CSARHITGRGANYGYTF. The CDR3, as DNA: TGCAGTGCTCGACATATAACAGGAAGGGGCGCTAACTATGGCTACACCTTC.

This chain joins TRBV20-1 and TRBJ1-2; D perhaps matches TRBD1 (6 bases). V gave up 3 bases and J gave up 0 bases, with 11 bases separating them. CDR3 length: 14 amino acids. Germline CDR1 and CDR2: DFQATT and SNEGSKA (reference sequence). In DNA form, the CDR3 reads TGCAGTGCTAGCGAGACAGGATCTAACTATGGCTACACCTTC. It is translated as CSASETGSNYGYTF.

The rearrangement uses TRBV12-2 and TRBJ1-5. TRBV12-2 is described as a pseudogene. The CDR3 has 14 amino acids. CDR3: CASRFLGFGQPQHF. Written as DNA, the CDR3 is TGTGCAAGTCGCTTCCTTGGATTCGGTCAGCCCCAGCATTTT.

The V and J genes are TRBV20-1 and TRBJ1-1; D ambiguous. The germline gives CDR1 DFQATT, CDR2 SNEGSKA (reference sequence). The ends were cut back, 5 bases at V and 2 bases at J, with 12 bases in the middle. The CDR3 is 13 residues long. The CDR3 reads CSAPRQDNTEAFF. The CDR3 nucleotides read TGCAGTGCTCCCCGCCAGGACAACACTGAAGCTTTCTTT.

This chain uses TRBV20-1 with TRBJ2-1; D is ambiguous. The CDR3 covers 12 residues. V was cut by 3 bases and J by 3 bases, with 6 bases left in between. Germline V gives CDR1 DFQATT, CDR2 SNEGSKA (reference sequence). CDR3 coding DNA: TGCAGTGCTAGTGCTAGCTACAATGAGCAGTTCTTC. This translates into CSASASYNEQFF.

The genes are TRBV18 and TRBJ1-4, with D uncertain. V was clipped by 3 bases and J by 4 bases, with 18 bases between them. The CDR3 covers 17 residues. Germline V gives CDR1 KGHSH, CDR2 LQKENI. CDR3 amino acids: CASSPRGGSGVNEKLFF. The CDR3 coding sequence is TGTGCCAGCTCACCCCGTGGAGGGTCTGGGGTTAATGAAAAACTGTTTTTT.

V usage is TRBV20-1 and J usage is TRBJ1-1; no clear D gene. This CDR3 region has 12 residues. The germline V gene encodes CDR1 DFQATT and CDR2 SNEGSKA (reference sequence). V lost 6 bases and J 1 base, leaving 9 bases between the germline ends. CDR3 DNA: TGCAGTGCCCCTTCCGGGAACACTGAAGCTTTCTTT. The encoded protein is CSAPSGNTEAFF.

This clonotype appeared a single time. This chain uses TRBV3-1 with TRBJ1-5; D uncertain. The CDR3 contains 13 residues. Germline V gene sequence: CDR1 LGHDT, CDR2 YNNKEL (reference sequence). V was clipped by 0 bases and J by 6 bases, with 6 bases between them. CDR3 loop: CASSQDLTQPQHF. CDR3 sequence (DNA): TGTGCCAGCAGCCAAGATTTAACTCAGCCCCAGCATTTT.

The CDR3 region is CASSVGGPDTQYF. The CDR3 coding sequence is TGTGCCAGCAGTGTGGGGGGACCAGATACGCAGTATTTT. The chain employs TRBV2 and TRBJ2-3, with a tentative D call TRBD2 (6 bases). The germline V gene has CDR1 SNHLY and CDR2 FYNNEI. Trimming shortened V by 4 bases and J by 4 bases, and 9 bases separated the two germline ends. CDR3 length: 13 amino acids.

The chain employs TRBV20-1 and TRBJ2-2, with D perhaps matching TRBD1 (6 bases). Looked up from germline, CDR1 is DFQATT and CDR2 is SNEGSKA (reference sequence). V was cut by 1 base and J by 5 bases, with 14 bases left in between. The length of the CDR3 is 15 residues. CDR3 coding DNA: TGCAGTGCTAGAGTCTTAGGGGGAGCGACCGGGGAGCTGTTTTTT. Protein product: CSARVLGGATGELFF.

CDR3 region: CASSQGWTGDQETQYF. CDR3 DNA sequence: TGCGCCAGCAGCCAGGGATGGACAGGCGATCAAGAGACCCAGTACTTC. V usage is TRBV5-1 and J usage is TRBJ2-5, with TRBD1 identical over 7 bases. The CDR3 totals 16 residues. J lost 2 bases, V lost 4 bases, and 11 bases had no gene match. Germline lookup yields CDR1 SGHRS and CDR2 YFSETQ.

The chain links TRBV5-1 to TRBJ2-1; TRBD2 matches 11 bases. V lost 0 bases to trimming and J lost 6 bases; unmatched junction nucleotides: 2. This CDR3 comprises 15 residues. Germline assignment: CDR1 SGHRS and CDR2 YFSETQ. Here the CDR3 reads CASSLGLAGSNEQFF. As DNA, the CDR3 is TGCGCCAGCAGCTTGGGACTAGCGGGGTCCAATGAGCAGTTCTTC.

This clonotype was recorded only once. This rearrangement joins TRBV14 to TRBJ2-7, with a possible D match to TRBD2 (6 bases). From germline, CDR1 is SGHDN and CDR2 FVKESK. The CDR3 has 17 amino acids. V was clipped by 4 bases and J by 4 bases, with 23 bases between them. Here the CDR3 reads CASSLQISPGLFYEQYF. CDR3 nucleotide sequence: TGTGCCAGCAGCCTCCAAATCTCCCCGGGACTTTTTTACGAGCAGTACTTC.

The chain employs TRBV6-5 and TRBJ1-5; no firm D call. There are 16 residues in the CDR3. Trimming removed 0 bases from V and 1 base from J, with 10 bases in between. Germline lookup yields CDR1 MNHEY and CDR2 SVGAGI. CDR3 sequence reads: CASSYSSKGSNQPQHF. For the CDR3, the DNA is TGTGCCAGCAGTTACTCGAGTAAGGGCAGCAATCAGCCCCAGCATTTT.

The chain couples TRBV9 to TRBJ2-2; 10 bases are a match to TRBD2. This CDR3 comprises 15 residues. V dropped 0 bases and J dropped 4; count of bases not matched to a gene: 0. Germline lookup yields CDR1 SGDLS and CDR2 YYNGEE. Here the CDR3 DNA reads TGTGCCAGCAGCGTAGTAGCGGGGGGCACCGGGGAGCTGTTTTTT. It encodes CASSVVAGGTGELFF.

This rearrangement joins TRBV30 to TRBJ2-6; D could derive from TRBD1 or TRBD2 (5 bases each). The CDR3 is 16 residues long. V lost 5 bases and J lost 0, with 14 bases in between. Per germline, CDR1 GTSNPN and CDR2 SVGIG (reference sequence). CDR3 loop: CAWGGEGVSGANVLTF. The CDR3 nucleotides are TGTGCCTGGGGGGGTGAGGGAGTCTCTGGGGCCAACGTCCTGACTTTC.

The chain recombines TRBV4-2 with TRBJ2-5; 10 bases are a match to TRBD2. After removal of 2 bases from V and 4 bases from J, the junction contained 7 bases not matched to a gene. Germline assignment: CDR1 LGHNA and CDR2 YNFKEQ. The CDR3 consists of 16 residues. The CDR3 is CASSQWSGGVSETQYF. In DNA, the CDR3 is TGTGCCAGCAGCCAATGGAGCGGGGGGGTCTCAGAGACCCAGTACTTC.

The chain combines TRBV24-1 with TRBJ2-5, with TRBD1 identical over 7 bases. CDR1 and CDR2 from the germline V gene are KGHDR and SFDVKD. This CDR3 has 14 amino acids. With 4 bases clipped from V and 4 bases from J, the junction kept 5 bases outside the gene matches. CDR3 sequence: CATSDYRDRETQYF. Written as DNA, the CDR3 is TGTGCCACCAGTGACTACCGGGACAGAGAGACCCAGTACTTC.

The rearrangement uses TRBV5-1 and TRBJ2-1; no clear D gene. Trimming cost V 0 bases and J 3 bases, with 7 bases left between them. CDR1 and CDR2 from the germline V gene are SGHRS and YFSETQ. This CDR3 contains 14 residues. CDR3 sequence: CASSLEQNYNEQFF. In nucleotides, the CDR3 is TGCGCCAGCAGCTTGGAACAGAACTACAATGAGCAGTTCTTC.

The CDR3 spells CASSSPSSGYKYF. The CDR3 DNA is TGTGCCAGCAGCTCCCCCAGTAGCGGGTACAAGTATTTT. V usage is TRBV7-9 and J usage is TRBJ2-3; TRBD2 agrees at 7 bases. The CDR3 loop spans 13 amino acids. In germline, CDR1 is SEHNR, CDR2 FQNEAQ (reference sequence). Trimming cost V 4 bases and J 13 bases; bases outside gene matches: 11.

The J gene is TRBJ1-2, the V gene TRBV30, with TRBD1 matching over 12 bases. The CDR3 has 14 residues. Germline loops: CDR1 GTSNPN, CDR2 SVGIG (reference sequence). With 4 bases clipped from V and 3 bases from J, the junction kept 3 bases outside the gene matches. CDR3 in amino acids: CAWTGTGGYYGYTF. Written as DNA, the CDR3 is TGTGCCTGGACCGGGACAGGGGGCTACTATGGCTACACCTTC.

This chain uses TRBV11-2 with TRBJ1-4; D unclear. The CDR3 covers 13 residues. Germline CDR1 SGHAT, CDR2 FQNNGV. Trimming removed 6 bases from V and 9 bases from J, with 14 bases in between. DNA of the CDR3: TGTGCCAGCAGTTCGCCTCTGGAGAAAAAACTGTTTTTT. It yields the protein CASSSPLEKKLFF.

J is TRBJ2-1 and V is TRBV4-1; 11 nucleotides align to TRBD1. The CDR3 covers 16 residues. The J segment lost 6 bases and the V segment lost 5 bases, leaving 9 bases of the junction unmatched. The germline V gene has CDR1 MGHRA and CDR2 YSYEKL. CDR3 loop: CASSFYRTGGLNEQFF. The CDR3 DNA reads as TGCGCCAGCAGCTTCTATCGGACAGGGGGCCTCAATGAGCAGTTCTTC.

This rearrangement joins TRBV5-6 to TRBJ2-7; 8 bases line up with TRBD1. Germline V gene data show CDR1 as SGHDT and CDR2 as YYEEEE. The CDR3 sequence is 15 residues long. The ends lost 0 bases at V and 3 bases at J; junction bases unmatched: 5. This CDR3 is CASSLGQGLLYEQYF. CDR3 DNA: TGTGCCAGCAGCTTGGGACAGGGGCTTCTCTACGAGCAGTACTTC.

This clonotype was seen only a few times. This chain connects TRBV20-1 to TRBJ1-1; a possible D gene is TRBD1 (5 bases). The CDR3 spans 14 residues. From germline, CDR1 is DFQATT and CDR2 SNEGSKA (reference sequence). Deletions cut 7 bases from V and 2 bases from J, with 17 bases between. Here the CDR3 reads CSVNIRGRNTEAFF. In DNA form, the CDR3 reads TGCAGTGTAAACATTCGGGGCAGAAACACTGAAGCTTTCTTT.

The chain carries TRBV7-8 and TRBJ2-7; 8 bases agree with TRBD1. The length of the CDR3 is 15 residues. CDR1 and CDR2 (germline): SGHVS, FQNEAQ. Trimming at V came to 5 bases and at J to 5 bases, leaving 11 bases not matched to a gene. The CDR3 region is CASSLVEQGGHEQYF. CDR3 sequence (DNA): TGTGCCAGCAGCCTAGTGGAACAGGGGGGCCACGAGCAGTACTTC.

This rearrangement joins TRBV7-9 to TRBJ1-2; unclear D gene. This CDR3 is 14 amino acids long. V dropped 1 base and J dropped 1 base, with 7 bases sitting between them. Germline CDR1 SEHNR, CDR2 FQNEAQ (reference sequence). CDR3 amino acids: CASSLVVGNYGYTF. In DNA form, the CDR3 reads TGTGCCAGCAGCTTAGTCGTTGGTAACTATGGCTACACCTTC.